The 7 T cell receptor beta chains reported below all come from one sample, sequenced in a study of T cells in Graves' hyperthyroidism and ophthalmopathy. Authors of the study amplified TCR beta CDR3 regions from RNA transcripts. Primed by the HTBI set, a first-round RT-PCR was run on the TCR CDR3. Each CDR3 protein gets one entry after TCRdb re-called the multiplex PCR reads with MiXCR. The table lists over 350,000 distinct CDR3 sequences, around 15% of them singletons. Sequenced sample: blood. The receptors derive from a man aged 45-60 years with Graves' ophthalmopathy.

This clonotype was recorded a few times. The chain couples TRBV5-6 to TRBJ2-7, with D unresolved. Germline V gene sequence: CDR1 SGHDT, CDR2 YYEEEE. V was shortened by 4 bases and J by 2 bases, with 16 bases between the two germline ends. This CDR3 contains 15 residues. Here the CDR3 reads CASSGIRYPPYEQYF. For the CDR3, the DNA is TGTGCCAGCAGCGGTATCAGGTATCCCCCCTACGAGCAGTACTTC.

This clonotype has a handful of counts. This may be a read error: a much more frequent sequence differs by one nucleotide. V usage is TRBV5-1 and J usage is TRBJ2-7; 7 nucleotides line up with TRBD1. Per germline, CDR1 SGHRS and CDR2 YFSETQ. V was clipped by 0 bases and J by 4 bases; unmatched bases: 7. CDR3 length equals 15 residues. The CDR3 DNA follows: TGCGCCAGCAGCTTGGGAAGGGACAGAGAATACGAGCAGTACTTC. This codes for CASSLGRDREYEQYF.

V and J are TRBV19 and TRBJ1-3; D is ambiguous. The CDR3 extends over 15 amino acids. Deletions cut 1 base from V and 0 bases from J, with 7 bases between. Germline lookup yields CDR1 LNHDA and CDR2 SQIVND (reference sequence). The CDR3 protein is CASSIARSSGNTIYF. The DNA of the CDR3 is TGTGCCAGTAGTATAGCCCGTTCCTCTGGAAACACCATATATTTT.

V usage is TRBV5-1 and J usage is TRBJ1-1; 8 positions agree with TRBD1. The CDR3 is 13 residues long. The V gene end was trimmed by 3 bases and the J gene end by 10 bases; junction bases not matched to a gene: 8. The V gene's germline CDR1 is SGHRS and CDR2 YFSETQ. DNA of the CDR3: TGCGCCAGCAGCTCCGTAGGGACAGGTGGAGCTTTCTTT. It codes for CASSSVGTGGAFF.

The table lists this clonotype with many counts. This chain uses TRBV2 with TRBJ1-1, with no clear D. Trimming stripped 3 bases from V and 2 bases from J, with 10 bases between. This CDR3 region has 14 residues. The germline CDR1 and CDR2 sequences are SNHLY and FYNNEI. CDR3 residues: CASSDTALNTEAFF. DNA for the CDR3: TGTGCCAGCAGTGATACGGCGCTCAACACTGAAGCTTTCTTT.

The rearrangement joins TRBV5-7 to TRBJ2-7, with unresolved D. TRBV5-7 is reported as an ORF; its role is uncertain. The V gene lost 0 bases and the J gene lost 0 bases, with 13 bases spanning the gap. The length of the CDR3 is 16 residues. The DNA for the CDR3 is TGTGCCAGCAGCTTGGGCTTCCGTTTCAGCTCCTACGAGCAGTACTTC. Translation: CASSLGFRFSSYEQYF.

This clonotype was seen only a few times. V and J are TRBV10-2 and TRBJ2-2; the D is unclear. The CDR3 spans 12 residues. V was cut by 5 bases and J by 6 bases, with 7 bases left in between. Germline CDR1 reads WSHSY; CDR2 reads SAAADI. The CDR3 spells CASSSWAGELFF. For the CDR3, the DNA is TGCGCCAGCAGTAGCTGGGCCGGGGAGCTGTTTTTT.